This TCR beta chain was captured in a study of radiotherapy plus CTLA-4 blockade in lung cancer. Findings and limits, study-wide: Subsequent to radiotherapy plus ipilimumab, tumor-derived TCR clones underwent expansion in blood.

Concerning this clone: Its antigen remains unknown.

Treatment of patients with chemo-refractory metastatic non-small-cell lung cancer consisted of focal radiation plus CTLA-4 blockade with ipilimumab. Looked up from germline, CDR1 is MNHEY and CDR2 is SMNVEV (reference sequence). This CDR3 contains 14 residues. V shed 5 bases and J 4 bases; nucleotides not matched to a gene: 8. Generated by immunoSEQ multiplex PCR, the TCRdb table keeps only in-frame clones and is missing some. This table has tens of thousands of clones, 77% appearing once. V is TRBV27 and J is TRBJ2-7; the match to TRBD1 covers 7 bases. The sequences come from peripheral blood, collected from a patient treated with radiotherapy plus ipilimumab. The TCR sequence derives from a human donor with non-small cell lung cancer who had a partial response to radiotherapy plus ipilimumab. The CDR3 DNA follows: TGTGCCAGCAGTACCCTGGGACAGACTTACGAGCAGTACTTC. Protein: CASSTLGQTYEQYF.